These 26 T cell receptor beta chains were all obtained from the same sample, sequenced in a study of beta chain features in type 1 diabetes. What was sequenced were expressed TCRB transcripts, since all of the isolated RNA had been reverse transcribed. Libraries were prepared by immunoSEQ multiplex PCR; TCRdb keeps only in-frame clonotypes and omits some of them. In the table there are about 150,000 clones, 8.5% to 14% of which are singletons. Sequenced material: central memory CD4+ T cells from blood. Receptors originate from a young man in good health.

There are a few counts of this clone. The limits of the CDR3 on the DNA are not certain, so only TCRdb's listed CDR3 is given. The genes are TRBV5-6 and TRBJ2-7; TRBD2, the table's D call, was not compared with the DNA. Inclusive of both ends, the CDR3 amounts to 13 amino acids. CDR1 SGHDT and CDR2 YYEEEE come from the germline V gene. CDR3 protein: CASSFASGSSLYF.

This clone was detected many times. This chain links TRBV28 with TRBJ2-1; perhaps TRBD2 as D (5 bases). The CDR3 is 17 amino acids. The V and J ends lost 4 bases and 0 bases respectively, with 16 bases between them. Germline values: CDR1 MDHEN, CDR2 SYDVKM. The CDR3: CASSSPVAKSSYNEQFF. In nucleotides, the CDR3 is TGTGCCAGCAGTTCCCCTGTAGCGAAGAGCTCCTACAATGAGCAGTTCTTC.

The CDR3 region has the DNA TGTGCCAGCAGCCAAGGACTAGCGGCGGACACAGATACGCAGTATTTT. It encodes CASSQGLAADTDTQYF. The rearrangement links TRBV4-2 to TRBJ2-3, with TRBD2 matching 9 bases. This CDR3 has 16 amino acids. Looked up from germline, CDR1 is LGHNA and CDR2 is YNFKEQ. Trimming took 1 base from V and 2 from J; bases not matched to a gene: 4.

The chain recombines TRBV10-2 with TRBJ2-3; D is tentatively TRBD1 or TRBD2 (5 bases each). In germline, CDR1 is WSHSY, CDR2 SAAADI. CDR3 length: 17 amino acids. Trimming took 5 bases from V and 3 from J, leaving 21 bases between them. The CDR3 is CASSQGTGHGYTDTQYF. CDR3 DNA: TGCGCCAGCAGTCAAGGGACCGGCCACGGGTATACAGATACGCAGTATTTT.

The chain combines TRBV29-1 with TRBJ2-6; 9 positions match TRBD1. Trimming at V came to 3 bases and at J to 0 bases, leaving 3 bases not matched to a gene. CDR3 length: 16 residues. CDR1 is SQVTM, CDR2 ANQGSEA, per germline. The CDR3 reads CSVEGQGYSGANVLTF. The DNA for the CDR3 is TGCAGCGTTGAGGGACAGGGTTACTCTGGGGCCAACGTCCTGACTTTC.

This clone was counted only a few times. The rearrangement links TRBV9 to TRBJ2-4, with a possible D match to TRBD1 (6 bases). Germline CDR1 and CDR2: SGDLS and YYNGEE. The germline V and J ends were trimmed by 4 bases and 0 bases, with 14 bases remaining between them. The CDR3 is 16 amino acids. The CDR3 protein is CASSRSGVVAKNIQYF. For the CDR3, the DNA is TGTGCCAGCAGCCGTTCAGGGGTTGTAGCCAAAAACATTCAGTACTTC.

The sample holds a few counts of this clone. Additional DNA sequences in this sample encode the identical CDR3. The CDR3 region is CSVSGSSYEQYF. In nucleotides, the CDR3 is TGCAGCGTCAGCGGGAGCTCCTACGAGCAGTACTTC. The rearrangement uses TRBV29-1 and TRBJ2-7, with 8 bases fitting TRBD2. The trim removed 6 bases at V and 0 bases at J, leaving 1 base unmatched. The CDR3 contains 12 residues. Germline V gene sequence: CDR1 SQVTM, CDR2 ANQGSEA.

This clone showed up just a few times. CDR3 loop: CASRRYSTDTQYF. The CDR3, as DNA: TGTGCCAGCAGGCGATATAGCACAGATACGCAGTATTTT. The genes are TRBV6-1 and TRBJ2-3, with D hard to call. The germline V gene encodes CDR1 MNHNS and CDR2 SASEGT. The CDR3 is 13 residues long. Trimming cost V 6 bases and J 0 bases, with 7 bases left between them.

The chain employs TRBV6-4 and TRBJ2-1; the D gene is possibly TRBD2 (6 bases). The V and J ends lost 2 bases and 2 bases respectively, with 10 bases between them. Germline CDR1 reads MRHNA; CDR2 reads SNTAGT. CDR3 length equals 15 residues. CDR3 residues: CASSDAGGPYNEQFF. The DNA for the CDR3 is TGTGCCAGCAGTGACGCTGGAGGGCCCTACAATGAGCAGTTCTTC.

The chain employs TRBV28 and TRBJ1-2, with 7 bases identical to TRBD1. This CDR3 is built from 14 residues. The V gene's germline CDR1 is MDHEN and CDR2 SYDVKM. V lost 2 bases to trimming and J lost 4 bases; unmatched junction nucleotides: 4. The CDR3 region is CASSLLDRVYGYTF. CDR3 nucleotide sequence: TGTGCCAGCAGTTTACTCGACAGGGTCTATGGCTACACCTTC.

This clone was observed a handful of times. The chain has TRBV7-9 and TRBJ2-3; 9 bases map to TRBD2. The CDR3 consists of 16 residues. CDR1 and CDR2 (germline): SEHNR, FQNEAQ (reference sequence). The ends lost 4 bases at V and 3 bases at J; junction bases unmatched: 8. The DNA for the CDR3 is TGTGCCAGCAGCTCCGGGACTAGCCGGTTAACAGATACGCAGTATTTT. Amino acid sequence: CASSSGTSRLTDTQYF. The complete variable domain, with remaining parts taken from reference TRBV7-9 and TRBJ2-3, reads DTGVSQNPRHKITKRGQNVTFRCDPISEHNRLYWYRQTLGQGPEFLTYFQNEAQLEKSRLLSDRFSAERPKGSFSTLEIQRTEQGDSAMYLCASSSGTSRLTDTQYFGPGTRLTVL.

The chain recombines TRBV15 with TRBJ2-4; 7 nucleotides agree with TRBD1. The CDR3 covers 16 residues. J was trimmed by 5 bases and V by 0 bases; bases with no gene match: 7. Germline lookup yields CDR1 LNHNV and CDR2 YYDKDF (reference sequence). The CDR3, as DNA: TGTGCCACCAGCAGAGAATTCAGACAGGGCCAAAACATTCAGTACTTC. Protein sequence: CATSREFRQGQNIQYF.

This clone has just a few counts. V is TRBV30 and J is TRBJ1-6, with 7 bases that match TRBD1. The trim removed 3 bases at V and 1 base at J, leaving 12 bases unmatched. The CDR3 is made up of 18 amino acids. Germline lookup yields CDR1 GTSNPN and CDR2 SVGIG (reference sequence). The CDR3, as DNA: TGTGCCTGGAGCCCAAGGACAGGTTCGGCTTCCTATAATTCACCCCTCCACTTT. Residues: CAWSPRTGSASYNSPLHF.

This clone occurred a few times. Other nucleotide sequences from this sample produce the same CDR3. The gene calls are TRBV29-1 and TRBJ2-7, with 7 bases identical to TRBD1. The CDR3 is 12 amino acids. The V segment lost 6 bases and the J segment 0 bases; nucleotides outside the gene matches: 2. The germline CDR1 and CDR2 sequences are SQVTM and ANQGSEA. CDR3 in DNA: TGCAGCGTAGGACAGGCCTCCTACGAGCAGTACTTC. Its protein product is CSVGQASYEQYF.

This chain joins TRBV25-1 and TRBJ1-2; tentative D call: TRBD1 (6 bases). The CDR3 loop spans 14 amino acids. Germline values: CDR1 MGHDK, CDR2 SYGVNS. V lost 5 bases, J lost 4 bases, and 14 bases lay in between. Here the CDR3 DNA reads TGTGCCAGCAGTCCCCTTTCAGGGGTCTATGGCTACACCTTC. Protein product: CASSPLSGVYGYTF.

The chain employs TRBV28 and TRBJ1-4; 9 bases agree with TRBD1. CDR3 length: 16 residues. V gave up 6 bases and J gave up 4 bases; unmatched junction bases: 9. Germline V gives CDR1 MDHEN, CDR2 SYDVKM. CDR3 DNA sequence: TGTGCCAGCAGATCGGGACAGGGTCAAATTAATGAAAAACTGTTTTTT. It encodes CASRSGQGQINEKLFF. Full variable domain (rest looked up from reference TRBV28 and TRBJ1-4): DVKVTQSSRYLVKRTGEKVFLECVQDMDHENMFWYRQDPGLGLRLIYFSYDVKMKEKGDIPEGYSVSREKKERFSLILESASTNQTSMYLCASRSGQGQINEKLFFGSGTQLSVL.

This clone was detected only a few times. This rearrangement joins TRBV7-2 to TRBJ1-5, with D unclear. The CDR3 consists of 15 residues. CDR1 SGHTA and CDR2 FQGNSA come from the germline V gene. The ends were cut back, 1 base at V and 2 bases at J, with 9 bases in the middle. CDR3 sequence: CASSLGITGNQPQHF. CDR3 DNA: TGTGCCAGCAGCTTAGGCATCACAGGCAATCAGCCCCAGCATTTT.

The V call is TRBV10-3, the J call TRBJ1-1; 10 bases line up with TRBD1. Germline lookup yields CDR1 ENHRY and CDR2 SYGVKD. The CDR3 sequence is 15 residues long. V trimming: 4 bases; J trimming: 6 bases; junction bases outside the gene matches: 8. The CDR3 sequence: CAISGPGQGSPEAFF. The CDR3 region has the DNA TGTGCCATCAGTGGGCCGGGACAGGGGAGCCCTGAAGCTTTCTTT.

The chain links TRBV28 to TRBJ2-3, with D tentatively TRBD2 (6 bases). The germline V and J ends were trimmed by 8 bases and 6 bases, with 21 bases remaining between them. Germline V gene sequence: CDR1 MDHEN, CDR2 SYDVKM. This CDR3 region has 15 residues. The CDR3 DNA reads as TGTGCCAGCCTAGGTCGTACTAGCCCGTCCGATACGCAGTATTTT. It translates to CASLGRTSPSDTQYF. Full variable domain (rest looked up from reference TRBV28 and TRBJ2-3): DVKVTQSSRYLVKRTGEKVFLECVQDMDHENMFWYRQDPGLGLRLIYFSYDVKMKEKGDIPEGYSVSREKKERFSLILESASTNQTSMYLCASLGRTSPSDTQYFGPGTRLTVL.

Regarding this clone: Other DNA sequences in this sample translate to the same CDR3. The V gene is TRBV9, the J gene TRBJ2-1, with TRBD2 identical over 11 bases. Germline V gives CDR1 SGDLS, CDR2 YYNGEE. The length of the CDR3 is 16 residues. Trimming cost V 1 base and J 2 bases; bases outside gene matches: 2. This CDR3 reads CASSVLAGGTYNEQFF. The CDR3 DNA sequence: TGTGCCAGCAGCGTACTAGCGGGGGGTACCTACAATGAGCAGTTCTTC.

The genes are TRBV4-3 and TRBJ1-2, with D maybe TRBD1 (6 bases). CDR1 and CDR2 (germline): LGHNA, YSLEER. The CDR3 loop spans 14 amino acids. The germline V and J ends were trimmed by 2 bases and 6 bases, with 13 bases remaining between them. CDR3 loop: CASSQPQGGNGYTF. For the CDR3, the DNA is TGCGCCAGCAGCCAACCACAGGGTGGGAATGGCTACACCTTC.

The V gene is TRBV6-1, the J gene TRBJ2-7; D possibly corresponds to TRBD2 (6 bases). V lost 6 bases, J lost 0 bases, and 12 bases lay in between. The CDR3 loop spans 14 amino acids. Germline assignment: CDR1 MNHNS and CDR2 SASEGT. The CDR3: CASRRLGSSYEQYF. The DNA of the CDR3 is TGTGCCAGCAGGAGACTAGGGAGCTCCTACGAGCAGTACTTC.

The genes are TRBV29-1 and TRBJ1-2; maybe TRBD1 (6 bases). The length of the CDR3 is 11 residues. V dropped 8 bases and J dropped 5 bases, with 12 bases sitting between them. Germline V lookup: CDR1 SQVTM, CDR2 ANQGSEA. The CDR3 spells CSTSTGYGYTF. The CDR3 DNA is TGCAGCACTAGTACAGGGTATGGCTACACCTTC. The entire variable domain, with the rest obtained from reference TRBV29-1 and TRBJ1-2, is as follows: SAVISQKPSRDICQRGTSLTIQCQVDSQVTMMFWYRQQPGQSLTLIATANQGSEATYESGFVIDKFPISRPNLTFSTLTVSNMSPEDSSIYLCSTSTGYGYTFGSGTRLTVV.

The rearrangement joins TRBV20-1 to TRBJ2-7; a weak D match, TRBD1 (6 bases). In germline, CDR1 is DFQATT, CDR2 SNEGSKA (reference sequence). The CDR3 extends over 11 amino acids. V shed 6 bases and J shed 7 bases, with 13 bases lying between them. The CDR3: CSAQKGEEQYF. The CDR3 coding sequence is TGCAGTGCCCAAAAGGGGGAAGAGCAGTACTTC.

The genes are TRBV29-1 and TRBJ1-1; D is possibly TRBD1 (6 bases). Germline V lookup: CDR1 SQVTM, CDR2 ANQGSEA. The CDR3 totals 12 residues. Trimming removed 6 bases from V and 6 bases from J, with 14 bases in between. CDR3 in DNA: TGCAGCGTCGACCAGGGGAGGGCTGAAGCTTTCTTT. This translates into CSVDQGRAEAFF.

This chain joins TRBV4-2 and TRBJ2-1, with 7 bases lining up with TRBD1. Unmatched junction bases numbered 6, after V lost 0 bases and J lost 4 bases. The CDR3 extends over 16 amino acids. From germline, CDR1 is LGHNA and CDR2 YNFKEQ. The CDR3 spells CASSQDTRTGYNEQFF. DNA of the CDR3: TGTGCCAGCAGCCAAGATACCCGGACAGGTTACAATGAGCAGTTCTTC.